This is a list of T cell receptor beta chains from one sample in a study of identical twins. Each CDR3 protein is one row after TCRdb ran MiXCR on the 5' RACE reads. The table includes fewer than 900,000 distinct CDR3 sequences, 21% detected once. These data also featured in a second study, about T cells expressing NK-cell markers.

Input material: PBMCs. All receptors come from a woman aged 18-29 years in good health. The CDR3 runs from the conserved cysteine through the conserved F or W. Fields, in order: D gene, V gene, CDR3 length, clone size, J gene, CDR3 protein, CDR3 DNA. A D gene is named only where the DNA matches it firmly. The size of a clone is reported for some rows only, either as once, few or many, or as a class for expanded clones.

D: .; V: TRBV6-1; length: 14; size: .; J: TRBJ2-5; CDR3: CASRDRGYQETQYF; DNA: TGTGCCAGCAGAGACCGGGGTTACCAAGAGACCCAGTACTTC
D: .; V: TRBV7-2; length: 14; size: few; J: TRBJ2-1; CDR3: CASSLRALPSEQFF; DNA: TGTGCCAGCAGCTTGAGGGCCCTGCCCAGTGAGCAGTTCTTC
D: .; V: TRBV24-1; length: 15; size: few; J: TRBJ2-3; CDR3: CATSDWNSGSDTQYF; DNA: TGTGCCACCAGTGATTGGAATAGCGGATCAGATACGCAGTATTTT
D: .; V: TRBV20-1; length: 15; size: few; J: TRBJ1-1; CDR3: CSASSGGAGNTEAFF; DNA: TGCAGTGCTAGTTCAGGCGGCGCGGGGAACACTGAAGCTTTCTTT
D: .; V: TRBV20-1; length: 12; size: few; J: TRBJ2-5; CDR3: CSARPLEETQYF; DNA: TGCAGTGCTAGGCCTTTAGAAGAGACCCAGTACTTC
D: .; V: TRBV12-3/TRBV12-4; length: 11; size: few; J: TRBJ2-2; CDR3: CASSIPGELFF; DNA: TGTGCCAGCAGTATACCCGGGGAGCTGTTTTTT
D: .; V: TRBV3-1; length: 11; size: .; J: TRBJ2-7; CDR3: CASGLLGEQYF; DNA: TGTGCCAGCGGCCTGCTGGGCGAGCAGTACTTC
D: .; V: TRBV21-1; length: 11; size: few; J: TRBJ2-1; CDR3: CASSKAGEQFF; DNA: TGTGCCAGCAGCAAAGCGGGAGAGCAGTTCTTC
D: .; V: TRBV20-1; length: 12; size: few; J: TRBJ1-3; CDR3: CSAILSGNTIYF; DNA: TGCAGTGCTATACTATCTGGAAACACCATATATTTT
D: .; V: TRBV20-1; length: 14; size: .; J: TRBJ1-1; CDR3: CSARKATMNTEAFF; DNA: TGCAGTGCTAGGAAGGCGACCATGAACACTGAAGCTTTCTTT
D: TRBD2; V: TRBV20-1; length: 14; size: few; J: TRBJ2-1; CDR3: CSAPRSGSANEQFF; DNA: TGCAGTGCGCCTCGTAGCGGGAGTGCAAATGAGCAGTTCTTC
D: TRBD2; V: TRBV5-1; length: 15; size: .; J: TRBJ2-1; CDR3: CASSLAPAGSNEQFF; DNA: TGCGCCAGCAGCTTGGCCCCAGCGGGATCCAATGAGCAGTTCTTC
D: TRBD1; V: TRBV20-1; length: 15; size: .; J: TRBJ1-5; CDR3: CSVSPGQGRNQPQHF; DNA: TGCAGTGTTTCCCCGGGACAGGGGAGAAATCAGCCCCAGCATTTT
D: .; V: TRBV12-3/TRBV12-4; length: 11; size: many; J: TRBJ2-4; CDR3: CASSFNDIQYF; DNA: TGTGCCAGCAGTTTTAACGACATTCAGTACTTC
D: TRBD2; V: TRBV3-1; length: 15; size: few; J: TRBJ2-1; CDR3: CASSQSPGLGDEQFF; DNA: TGTGCCAGCAGCCAAAGCCCCGGACTAGGGGATGAGCAGTTCTTC
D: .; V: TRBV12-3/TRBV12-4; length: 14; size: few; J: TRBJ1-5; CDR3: CASSLASSHQPQHF; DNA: TGTGCCAGCAGTTTAGCTTCATCCCATCAGCCCCAGCATTTT
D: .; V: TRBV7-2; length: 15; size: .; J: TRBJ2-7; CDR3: CASSLERRTVYEQYF; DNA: TGTGCCAGCAGCTTAGAGAGGCGGACAGTTTACGAGCAGTACTTC
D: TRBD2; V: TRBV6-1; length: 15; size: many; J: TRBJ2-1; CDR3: CAIRRASGSNGEQFF; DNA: TGTGCCATTCGACGAGCTAGCGGGAGTAATGGTGAGCAGTTCTTC
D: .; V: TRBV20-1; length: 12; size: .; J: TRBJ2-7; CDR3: CSASDYSYEQYF; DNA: TGCAGTGCTTCCGACTACTCCTACGAGCAGTACTTC
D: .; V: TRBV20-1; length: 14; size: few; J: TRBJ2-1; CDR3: CSARVRETYNEQFF; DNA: TGCAGTGCTAGAGTCCGGGAGACCTACAATGAGCAGTTCTTC
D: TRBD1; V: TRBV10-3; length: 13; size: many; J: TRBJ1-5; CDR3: CAIGTGGNQPQHF; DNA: TGTGCCATCGGGACAGGGGGCAATCAGCCCCAGCATTTT
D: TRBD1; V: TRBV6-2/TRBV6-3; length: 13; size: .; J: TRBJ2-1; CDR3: CASRDRGDNEQFF; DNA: TGTGCCAGCAGGGACAGGGGAGACAATGAGCAGTTCTTC
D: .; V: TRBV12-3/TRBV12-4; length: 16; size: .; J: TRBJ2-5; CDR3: CASSPRTGEGQETQYF; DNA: TGTGCCAGCAGCCCCCGTACGGGAGAGGGCCAAGAGACCCAGTACTTC
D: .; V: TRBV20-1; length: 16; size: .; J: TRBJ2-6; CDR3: CSASPGTLGGANVLTF; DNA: TGCAGTGCTAGCCCCGGGACCCTCGGGGGGGCCAACGTCCTGACTTTC
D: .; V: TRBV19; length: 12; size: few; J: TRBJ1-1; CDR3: CASSRTATEAFF; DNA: TGTGCCAGTAGTAGGACAGCCACTGAAGCTTTCTTT
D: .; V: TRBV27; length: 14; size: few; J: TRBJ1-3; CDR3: CASSLREGGNTIYF; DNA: TGTGCCAGCAGCCTTCGTGAAGGGGGAAACACCATATATTTT
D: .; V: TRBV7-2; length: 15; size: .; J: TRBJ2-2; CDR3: CASGTGPANTGELFF; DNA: TGTGCCAGCGGGACGGGACCGGCGAACACCGGGGAGCTGTTTTTT
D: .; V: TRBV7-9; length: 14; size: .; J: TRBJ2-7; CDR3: CASSLDMGRHEQYF; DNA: TGTGCCAGCAGCTTAGATATGGGTAGACACGAGCAGTACTTC
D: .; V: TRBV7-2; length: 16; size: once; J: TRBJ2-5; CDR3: CASSLVGGSVSETQYF; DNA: TGTGCCAGCAGCTTAGTAGGAGGCTCGGTTTCGGAGACCCAGTACTTC
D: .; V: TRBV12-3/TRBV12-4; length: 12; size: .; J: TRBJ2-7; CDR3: CASSLNRGTQYF; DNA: TGTGCCAGCAGTCTGAATCGGGGGACTCAGTACTTC
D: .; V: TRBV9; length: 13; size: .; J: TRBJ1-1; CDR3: CASSVVAGSEAFF; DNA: TGTGCCAGCAGCGTAGTGGCGGGGAGTGAAGCTTTCTTT
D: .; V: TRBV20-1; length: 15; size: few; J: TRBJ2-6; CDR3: CSAPTWGYGANVLTF; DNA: TGCAGTGCCCCGACATGGGGTTACGGGGCCAACGTCCTGACTTTC
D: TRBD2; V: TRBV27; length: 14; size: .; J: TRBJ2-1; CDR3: CASRPSGGRNEQFF; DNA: TGTGCCAGCAGGCCTAGCGGGGGACGGAATGAGCAGTTCTTC
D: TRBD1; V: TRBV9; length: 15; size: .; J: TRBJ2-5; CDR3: CASSVATGTEETQYF; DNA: TGTGCCAGCAGCGTAGCTACAGGGACAGAAGAGACCCAGTACTTC
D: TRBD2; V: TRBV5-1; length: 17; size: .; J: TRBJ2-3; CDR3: CASSPQPGLSRTDTQYF; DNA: TGCGCCAGCAGCCCACAGCCGGGACTATCCCGCACAGATACGCAGTATTTT
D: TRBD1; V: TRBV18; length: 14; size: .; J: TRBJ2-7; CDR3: CASSPGTGSEEQYF; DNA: TGTGCCAGCTCCCCCGGGACAGGGAGCGAGGAGCAGTACTTC
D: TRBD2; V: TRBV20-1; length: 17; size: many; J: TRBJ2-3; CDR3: CSARVWGLAGVTDTQYF; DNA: TGCAGTGCTAGAGTTTGGGGACTAGCGGGGGTCACAGATACGCAGTATTTT